The 30 T cell receptor beta chains reported below all come from one sample, sequenced in a study of cytomegalovirus exposure and HLA in healthy donors. Vbeta (60) and Jbeta (13) primers were used in the PCR. TCRdb's table, derived via immunoSEQ multiplex PCR, lists solely in-frame clones and lacks some. This sample yields under 130,000 clones, of which around 63% are seen a single time; approximately 3% belongs to the top ten. Sample: PBMCs. Receptor source: a man aged 25-40 years in good health and CMV-seronegative.

J is TRBJ1-2 and V is TRBV7-8; 9 positions agree with TRBD1. The germline CDR1 and CDR2 sequences are SGHVS and FQNEAQ. J gave up 2 bases and V 3 bases, and 4 bases lay outside the gene matches. The CDR3 contains 15 residues. The CDR3 protein is CASSLVTGGNYGYTF. The CDR3 coding sequence is TGTGCCAGCAGCTTGGTGACAGGGGGGAACTATGGCTACACCTTC. The full variable domain, with the rest looked up from reference TRBV7-8 and TRBJ1-2, is GAGVSQSPRYKVAKRGQDVALRCDPISGHVSLFWYQQALGQGPEFLTYFQNEAQLDKSGLPSDRFFAERPEGSVSTLKIQRTQQEDSAVYLCASSLVTGGNYGYTFGSGTRLTVV.

This chain's CDR3 is CASRTTDTQYF. In nucleotides, the CDR3 is TGTGCCAGCCGAACTACAGATACGCAGTATTTT. This rearrangement joins TRBV6-1 to TRBJ2-3; D not resolved. V shed 8 bases and J shed 3 bases, with 6 bases lying between them. In germline, CDR1 is MNHNS, CDR2 SASEGT. The CDR3 is 11 amino acids.

The V call is TRBV2, the J call TRBJ2-3; D may be TRBD2 (7 bases). Germline V CDR1 and CDR2: SNHLY, FYNNEI. This CDR3 region has 15 residues. The V end was cut by 1 base, the J end by 3 bases, with 11 bases between. This chain's CDR3 is CASSEGGGQTDTQYF. The CDR3 DNA follows: TGTGCCAGCAGTGAAGGGGGGGGCCAAACAGATACGCAGTATTTT.

This chain uses TRBV4-2 with TRBJ2-2, with TRBD1 identical over 7 bases. J lost 1 base, V lost 0 bases, and 11 bases had no gene match. The germline V gene has CDR1 LGHNA and CDR2 YNFKEQ. The CDR3 is made up of 19 amino acids. The CDR3 nucleotides read TGTGCCAGCAGCCAAGATTTGCACAGGGGTTTAAGGAACACCGGGGAGCTGTTTTTT. This translates into CASSQDLHRGLRNTGELFF.

The chain joins TRBV6-1 to TRBJ2-1, with TRBD1 identical over 7 bases. The trim removed 6 bases at V and 10 bases at J, leaving 9 bases unmatched. The CDR3 is 13 residues long. Germline assignment: CDR1 MNHNS and CDR2 SASEGT. The CDR3: CASRETGALEQFF. In DNA, the CDR3 is TGTGCCAGCAGGGAAACAGGGGCATTGGAGCAGTTCTTC.

The V call is TRBV11-2, the J call TRBJ2-1; a weak D match, TRBD2 (6 bases). Germline V gene sequence: CDR1 SGHAT, CDR2 FQNNGV. Trimming took off 5 bases at V and 4 bases at J, with 15 bases between the two ends. CDR3 length: 15 amino acids. As DNA, the CDR3 is TGTGCCAGCAGCCCGCGAGTCGCGGGGTACAATGAGCAGTTCTTC. It translates to CASSPRVAGYNEQFF.

This rearrangement joins TRBV4-3 to TRBJ1-5; D is perhaps TRBD1 (6 bases). This CDR3 region has 15 residues. The V and J ends lost 4 bases and 0 bases respectively, with 10 bases between them. CDR1 and CDR2 from the germline V gene are LGHNA and YSLEER. Here the CDR3 reads CASSLDRYSNQPQHF. In DNA form, the CDR3 reads TGCGCCAGCAGCCTAGACAGGTATAGCAATCAGCCCCAGCATTTT.

J is TRBJ2-1 and V is TRBV7-8, with 10 bases matching TRBD1. The junction had 3 bases not matched to a gene; V was cut back by 1 base and J by 6 bases. CDR3 length: 15 amino acids. The germline gives CDR1 SGHVS, CDR2 FQNEAQ. The chain's CDR3 is CASSLEGTGVNEQFF. The CDR3 region has the DNA TGTGCCAGCAGCTTAGAGGGGACAGGGGTCAATGAGCAGTTCTTC. Based on the CDR3 plus reference TRBV7-8 and TRBJ2-1, the full variable domain is GAGVSQSPRYKVAKRGQDVALRCDPISGHVSLFWYQQALGQGPEFLTYFQNEAQLDKSGLPSDRFFAERPEGSVSTLKIQRTQQEDSAVYLCASSLEGTGVNEQFFGPGTRLTVL.

The J gene is TRBJ1-2, the V gene TRBV6-5, with 10 bases aligning to TRBD1. V shed 0 bases and J 4 bases; nucleotides not matched to a gene: 2. The germline CDR1 and CDR2 sequences are MNHEY and SVGAGI. This CDR3 spans 15 amino acids. Written as DNA, the CDR3 is TGTGCCAGCAGTTACTCCGGACAGGGGGGCTATGGCTACACCTTC. It is translated as CASSYSGQGGYGYTF.

J is TRBJ2-1 and V is TRBV7-2, with 8 bases lining up with TRBD2. The length of the CDR3 is 14 residues. V shed 4 bases and J 4 bases; nucleotides not matched to a gene: 3. Looked up from germline, CDR1 is SGHTA and CDR2 is FQGNSA. CDR3 residues: CASSSGGAYNEQFF. The CDR3 coding sequence is TGTGCCAGCAGCTCGGGGGGGGCTTACAATGAGCAGTTCTTC.

J is TRBJ1-5 and V is TRBV7-9; the D gene is possibly TRBD1 (5 bases). The CDR3 runs 17 residues. Trimming cost V 1 base and J 2 bases, with 15 bases left between them. Germline CDR1 and CDR2: SEHNR and FQNEAQ (reference sequence). The CDR3 region has the DNA TGTGCCAGCAGCTTAGGGGCGGGGGGGGAGGGCAATCAGCCCCAGCATTTT. Protein product: CASSLGAGGEGNQPQHF.

CDR3 amino acids: CAWGGETQYF. CDR3 nucleotides: TGTGCCTGGGGGGGGGAGACCCAGTACTTC. The chain links TRBV30 to TRBJ2-5, with D possibly TRBD2 on 6 matching bases. V was shortened by 5 bases and J by 5 bases, with 6 bases between the two germline ends. CDR3 length: 10 amino acids. CDR1 GTSNPN and CDR2 SVGIG come from the germline V gene (reference sequence).

The chain employs TRBV19 and TRBJ1-2; D is undetermined. With 0 bases removed from V and 7 bases from J, the gap between germline ends came to 9 bases. The CDR3 runs 13 residues. Germline lookup yields CDR1 LNHDA and CDR2 SQIVND (reference sequence). CDR3: CASSIDPRGGYTF. CDR3 nucleotides: TGTGCCAGTAGTATAGATCCCCGGGGTGGCTACACCTTC.

This clone appeared once. The chain uses TRBV4-2 and TRBJ2-6; the match to TRBD1 covers 10 bases. J gave up 2 bases and V 4 bases, and 8 bases lay outside the gene matches. The germline gives CDR1 LGHNA, CDR2 YNFKEQ. The CDR3 is 18 residues long. The CDR3 is CASSPKTGGATGANVLTF. The DNA for the CDR3 is TGTGCCAGCAGCCCTAAGACAGGGGGCGCGACTGGGGCCAACGTCCTGACTTTC.

This clone was picked up a small number of times. The CDR3 here is CASSQGLADGETQYF. The CDR3 DNA reads as TGTGCCAGCAGCCAGGGACTAGCGGATGGGGAGACCCAGTACTTC. This sequence joins TRBV2 and TRBJ2-5, with 11 positions matching TRBD2. The J segment lost 5 bases and the V segment lost 6 bases, leaving 8 bases of the junction unmatched. The CDR3 totals 15 residues. Germline CDR1 is SNHLY and CDR2 is FYNNEI.

CDR3 in amino acids: CASSPRTSGKPLSYEQYF. The DNA for the CDR3 is TGCGCCAGCAGCCCCCGGACTAGCGGGAAACCACTCTCCTACGAGCAGTACTTC. This chain uses TRBV4-1 with TRBJ2-7; 12 nucleotides agree with TRBD2. This CDR3 is built from 18 residues. The V segment lost 4 bases and the J segment 0 bases; nucleotides outside the gene matches: 10. Germline assignment: CDR1 MGHRA and CDR2 YSYEKL.

V is TRBV6-5 and J is TRBJ2-5; TRBD1 agrees at 12 bases. The assigned J gene may be wrong: the sequence end matches TRBJ2-7 better. CDR1 and CDR2 from the germline V gene are MNHEY and SVGAGI. The length of the CDR3 is 15 residues. CDR3: CASSSGTGGHYEQYF. The CDR3 nucleotides are TGTGCCAGCAGTTCCGGGACAGGGGGCCACTACGAGCAGTACTTC.

The chain uses TRBV28 and TRBJ2-7; D might be TRBD1 (6 bases). Germline loops: CDR1 MDHEN, CDR2 SYDVKM. This CDR3 comprises 15 residues. Trimming left V 2 bases short and J 1 base short, with 12 bases between. The CDR3 DNA follows: TGTGCCAGCAGTTTAGCTGGGGGCGAGTCCTACGAGCAGTACTTC. It translates to CASSLAGGESYEQYF.

This clone was seen more than once but under ten times. V usage is TRBV4-2 and J usage is TRBJ2-1; TRBD2 matches 12 bases. The J segment lost 4 bases and the V segment lost 0 bases, leaving 7 bases of the junction unmatched. CDR1 is LGHNA, CDR2 YNFKEQ, per germline. This CDR3 contains 18 residues. The chain's CDR3 is CASSQDWASGRGYNEQFF. DNA for the CDR3: TGTGCCAGCAGCCAAGATTGGGCTAGCGGGAGGGGGTACAATGAGCAGTTCTTC.

The chain combines TRBV2 with TRBJ1-2; D is perhaps TRBD1 (6 bases). Trimming removed 7 bases from V and 6 bases from J, with 12 bases in between. Germline-derived CDR1 and CDR2 are SNHLY and FYNNEI. The CDR3 totals 12 residues. The CDR3, as DNA: TGTGCCAGCAAGAGGGGGTTTGATGGCTACACCTTC. This encodes CASKRGFDGYTF.

This clone was counted only a few times. J is TRBJ2-7 and V is TRBV18; 9 bases are shared with TRBD2. The CDR3 is 17 amino acids. CDR1 and CDR2 from the germline V gene are KGHSH and LQKENI. Trimming took 3 bases from V and 4 from J; bases not matched to a gene: 13. This CDR3 reads CASSPLPLAGRLYEQYF. CDR3 sequence (DNA): TGTGCCAGCTCACCTCTACCTCTAGCGGGAAGGTTGTACGAGCAGTACTTC.

This clone has a handful of counts. The CDR3 nucleotides read TGTGCCAGCTCCCCCATTGGACAGGGGATTAATTCACCCCTCCACTTT. This encodes CASSPIGQGINSPLHF. The V call is TRBV18, the J call TRBJ1-6, with 9 bases matching TRBD1. This CDR3 comprises 16 residues. Germline V gene lookup returns CDR1 KGHSH and CDR2 LQKENI. J was trimmed by 6 bases and V by 6 bases; bases with no gene match: 9.

The V gene is TRBV20-1, the J gene TRBJ2-1; 7 positions agree with TRBD1. The CDR3 is 10 residues long. The ends lost 3 bases at V and 13 bases at J; junction bases unmatched: 3. The germline CDR1 and CDR2 sequences are DFQATT and SNEGSKA (reference sequence). DNA for the CDR3: TGCAGTGCTAGTCGGGACAGTCAGTTCTTC. Protein product: CSASRDSQFF.

This chain joins TRBV5-4 and TRBJ2-7; 10 bases match TRBD1. Germline trimming cut 0 bases from V and 3 bases from J; bases unmatched to any gene: 3. Germline CDR1 reads SGHNT; CDR2 reads YYREEE (reference sequence). There are 15 residues in the CDR3. The CDR3 nucleotides read TGTGCCAGCAGCTTGGCCAGGACAGGGGGCTACGAGCAGTACTTC. Translating gives CASSLARTGGYEQYF.

The chain joins TRBV7-6 to TRBJ1-1, with D maybe TRBD1 (5 bases). Germline values: CDR1 SGHVS, CDR2 FNYEAQ. Trimming removed 4 bases at V and 1 base at J, with 13 bases between. The CDR3 length is 15 residues. CDR3 DNA sequence: TGTGCCAGCAGCTCTAGATATACAGGGAACACTGAAGCTTTCTTT. Amino acids: CASSSRYTGNTEAFF.

This rearrangement joins TRBV5-4 to TRBJ2-5, with D maybe TRBD2 (6 bases). V dropped 4 bases and J dropped 1 base, with 17 bases sitting between them. The germline V gene has CDR1 SGHNT and CDR2 YYREEE (reference sequence). This CDR3 contains 16 residues. The CDR3 sequence is CASSGAGRGFQETQYF. In DNA, the CDR3 is TGTGCCAGCAGCGGGGCGGGAAGGGGCTTCCAAGAGACCCAGTACTTC.

The chain has TRBV30 and TRBJ1-5, with TRBD1 identical over 8 bases. J lost 4 bases, V lost 7 bases, and 9 bases had no gene match. The CDR3 extends over 14 amino acids. Germline CDR1 reads GTSNPN; CDR2 reads SVGIG (reference sequence). The CDR3 DNA reads as TGTGCCTCTTCAGGGGGCAGATCAAATCAGCCCCAGCATTTT. Translated, it gives CASSGGRSNQPQHF.

This chain uses TRBV19 with TRBJ1-2; no firm D call. Germline CDR1 and CDR2: LNHDA and SQIVND (reference sequence). The V and J ends lost 4 bases and 5 bases respectively, with 17 bases between them. This CDR3 is 15 amino acids long. The CDR3 DNA reads as TGTGCCAGTAGTACCTCAGGACTAAGATTGTATGGCTACACCTTC. Protein sequence: CASSTSGLRLYGYTF.

The V gene is TRBV27, the J gene TRBJ1-4; D remains ambiguous. Germline assignment: CDR1 MNHEY and CDR2 SMNVEV (reference sequence). The CDR3 extends over 11 amino acids. The V and J ends lost 6 bases and 8 bases respectively, with 7 bases between them. The CDR3 region is CASRFREKLFF. The CDR3, as DNA: TGTGCCAGCAGATTTCGGGAAAAACTGTTTTTT.

The chain has TRBV7-2 and TRBJ2-5; tentative D call: TRBD2 (5 bases). The CDR3 is 14 residues long. Germline V CDR1 and CDR2: SGHTA, FQGNSA. V dropped 6 bases and J dropped 7 bases, with 18 bases sitting between them. The CDR3 bases are TGTGCCAGCAGTCTGGCCCCTGTAGAGGGGACCCAGTACTTC. Its translation: CASSLAPVEGTQYF.